This T cell receptor (beta chain) was recovered during a study of neurological immune-mediated disorders. There are many counts of this clonotype. V lost 0 bases to trimming and J lost 4 bases, with 15 bases between them. This CDR3 is built from 17 residues. Germline loops: CDR1 LGHNA, CDR2 YSLEER. By 5'RACE with 10-nucleotide random UMIs, the cDNA was made. One entry per CDR3 protein, called by TCRdb with MiXCR from the 5' RACE reads. The sample contains roughly 17,000 distinct CDR3 sequences, roughly 9% of which appear only once. Input was around 1 million sorted T cells, either CD4+ or CD8+. The TCR comes from a man between 50 and 59 years old in good health. Sequencing used CD8+ T cells from blood. V and J are TRBV4-3 and TRBJ2-2, with a weak D call TRBD2 (7 bases). CDR3 in amino acids: CASSQEVGGPRTGELFF. CDR3 bases: TGCGCCAGCAGCCAAGAGGTCGGGGGGCCGCGCACCGGGGAGCTGTTTTTT.